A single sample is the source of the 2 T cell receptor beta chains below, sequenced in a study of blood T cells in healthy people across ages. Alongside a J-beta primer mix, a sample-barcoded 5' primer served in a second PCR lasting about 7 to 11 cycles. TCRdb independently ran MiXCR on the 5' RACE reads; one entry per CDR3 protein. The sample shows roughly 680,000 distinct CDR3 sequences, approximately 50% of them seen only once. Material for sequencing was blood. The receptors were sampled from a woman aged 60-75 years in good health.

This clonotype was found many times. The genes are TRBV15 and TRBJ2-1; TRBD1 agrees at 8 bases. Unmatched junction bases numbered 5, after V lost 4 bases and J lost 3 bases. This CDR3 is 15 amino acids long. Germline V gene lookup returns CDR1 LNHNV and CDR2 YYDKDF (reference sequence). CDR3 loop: CATSKRGQGYNEQFF. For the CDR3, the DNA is TGTGCCACCAGCAAGCGCGGACAGGGCTACAATGAGCAGTTCTTC.

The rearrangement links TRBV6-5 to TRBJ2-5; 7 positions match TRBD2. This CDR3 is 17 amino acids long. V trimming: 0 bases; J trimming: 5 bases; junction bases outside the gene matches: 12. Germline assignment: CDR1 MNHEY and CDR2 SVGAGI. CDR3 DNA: TGTGCCAGCAGTTACTCGATAGGAGGGAGGGCTTGGGAGACCCAGTACTTC. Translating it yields CASSYSIGGRAWETQYF.